A single sample is the source of the 15 T cell receptor beta chains below, sequenced in a study of cytomegalovirus exposure and HLA in healthy donors. Profiling relied on immunoSEQ multiplex PCR, and the TCRdb table lists in-frame clones only, not all of them. This sample has 80,000 or so clones; roughly 94% occur once, and the top ten carry nearly 0.7%. The material sequenced was PBMCs. The receptors come from a woman aged 18-29 years in good health and CMV-seronegative.

This chain links TRBV6-5 with TRBJ1-4, with D perhaps TRBD1 (5 bases). Germline V CDR1 and CDR2: MNHEY, SVGAGI. V lost 6 bases, J lost 4 bases, and 9 bases lay in between. The CDR3 runs 13 residues. DNA for the CDR3: TGTGCCAGCAGACCACAGGTTAATGAAAAACTGTTTTTT. This translates into CASRPQVNEKLFF.

The J gene is TRBJ1-1, the V gene TRBV19; 9 positions agree with TRBD1. Germline-derived CDR1 and CDR2 are LNHDA and SQIVND (reference sequence). After removal of 5 bases from V and 6 bases from J, the junction contained 10 bases not matched to a gene. This CDR3 is 15 amino acids long. DNA of the CDR3: TGTGCCAGTAGTGAAGGGGACAGGGTTTTAGCTGAAGCTTTCTTT. As protein: CASSEGDRVLAEAFF.

The genes are TRBV5-6 and TRBJ1-5; no firm D call. V was cut by 3 bases and J by 3 bases, with 4 bases left in between. This CDR3 comprises 12 residues. Germline assignment: CDR1 SGHDT and CDR2 YYEEEE. The DNA for the CDR3 is TGTGCCAGCAGCTCCTTCAATCAGCCCCAGCATTTT. It yields the protein CASSSFNQPQHF.

The rearrangement links TRBV20-1 to TRBJ2-5, with D maybe TRBD1 (6 bases). Trimming shortened V by 4 bases and J by 7 bases, and 7 bases separated the two germline ends. CDR1 is DFQATT, CDR2 SNEGSKA, per germline (reference sequence). The CDR3 loop spans 10 amino acids. CDR3 amino acids: CSAIQGTQYF. CDR3 sequence (DNA): TGCAGTGCTATACAGGGGACCCAGTACTTC.

This chain links TRBV18 with TRBJ1-2; 10 bases match TRBD1. This CDR3 region has 14 residues. In germline, CDR1 is KGHSH, CDR2 LQKENI. Trimming took 6 bases from V and 5 from J; bases not matched to a gene: 6. CDR3 sequence (DNA): TGTGCCAGCTCCCCGACAGGGGGCCGGTATGGCTACACCTTC. This gives the protein CASSPTGGRYGYTF. Full variable domain (missing parts from reference TRBV18 and TRBJ1-2): NAGVMQNPRHLVRRRGQEARLRCSPMKGHSHVYWYRQLPEEGLKFMVYLQKENIIDESGMPKERFSAEFPKEGPSILRIQQVVRGDSAAYFCASSPTGGRYGYTFGSGTRLTVV.

The J gene is TRBJ2-2, the V gene TRBV28; D is undetermined. CDR3 size: 16 residues. Germline V gene data show CDR1 as MDHEN and CDR2 as SYDVKM. The ends were cut back, 2 bases at V and 3 bases at J, with 13 bases in the middle. The CDR3: CASSLLLMGHTGELFF. CDR3 nucleotide sequence: TGTGCCAGCAGTTTACTGTTGATGGGCCACACCGGGGAGCTGTTTTTT.

The V and J genes are TRBV28 and TRBJ2-7, with D maybe TRBD1 (5 bases). This CDR3 contains 12 residues. Trimming removed 7 bases at V and 5 bases at J, with 12 bases between. Germline loops: CDR1 MDHEN, CDR2 SYDVKM. The CDR3 sequence is CASTSPGNEQYF. Here the CDR3 DNA reads TGTGCCAGCACCTCCCCAGGGAACGAGCAGTACTTC.

The rearrangement joins TRBV7-9 to TRBJ2-1; TRBD1 might be the D (6 bases). Germline CDR1 SEHNR, CDR2 FQNEAQ (reference sequence). The CDR3 length is 15 residues. Trimming removed 1 base from V and 4 bases from J, with 11 bases in between. As DNA, the CDR3 is TGTGCCAGCAGCTTAGTCCGGGACACTTACAATGAGCAGTTCTTC. Translated, it gives CASSLVRDTYNEQFF.

The rearrangement joins TRBV5-1 to TRBJ1-1; D is unclear. This CDR3 contains 13 residues. From germline, CDR1 is SGHRS and CDR2 YFSETQ. Trimming took 6 bases from V and 0 from J, leaving 9 bases between them. The CDR3 is CASMRVMNTEAFF. In DNA, the CDR3 is TGCGCCAGCATGAGAGTTATGAACACTGAAGCTTTCTTT.

The V and J genes are TRBV28 and TRBJ1-3; D is perhaps TRBD1 (6 bases). Trimming removed 4 bases at V and 4 bases at J, with 11 bases between. The CDR3 runs to 14 residues. In germline, CDR1 is MDHEN, CDR2 SYDVKM. The CDR3 DNA reads as TGTGCCAGCAGTTGGGGGGGCAGCGGAAACACCATATATTTT. This translates into CASSWGGSGNTIYF.

The chain recombines TRBV28 with TRBJ1-2, with D tentatively TRBD1 (6 bases). Deletions cut 4 bases from V and 5 bases from J, with 17 bases between. CDR1 and CDR2 (germline): MDHEN, SYDVKM. CDR3 length: 15 residues. The CDR3 DNA reads as TGTGCCAGCAGTTCGAACAGGGAACCGTTATATGGCTACACCTTC. It codes for CASSSNREPLYGYTF.

The chain links TRBV4-3 to TRBJ2-1; a possible D gene is TRBD2 (6 bases). This CDR3 is 14 amino acids long. V was clipped by 4 bases and J by 10 bases, with 17 bases between them. From germline, CDR1 is LGHNA and CDR2 YSLEER. Here the CDR3 DNA reads TGCGCCAGCAGCCCGGGACTCCATCAGGGAGAGCAGTTCTTC. Translation: CASSPGLHQGEQFF.

The chain employs TRBV7-2 and TRBJ2-5, with D perhaps TRBD2 (5 bases). The CDR3 runs to 13 residues. Trimming shortened V by 5 bases and J by 3 bases, and 10 bases separated the two germline ends. Germline CDR1 and CDR2: SGHTA and FQGNSA. CDR3 protein: CASSRGLEETQYF. As DNA, the CDR3 is TGTGCCAGCAGCCGCGGGTTGGAAGAGACCCAGTACTTC.

The chain employs TRBV7-9 and TRBJ2-7, with a weak D call TRBD1 (6 bases). Germline V gene lookup returns CDR1 SEHNR and CDR2 FQNEAQ (reference sequence). The CDR3 contains 15 residues. Between the trimmed V and J ends, which lost 3 bases and 8 bases, there was a span of 20 bases. The CDR3 nucleotides read TGTGCCAGCAGCTTGTCCGGAAGACAGGACACGAAGCAGTACTTC. This sequence encodes CASSLSGRQDTKQYF.

The rearrangement joins TRBV4-3 to TRBJ2-7; 8 bases line up with TRBD1. V was pared by 1 base and J by 2 bases, with 13 bases of the junction left unmatched. The CDR3 length is 18 residues. Per germline, CDR1 LGHNA and CDR2 YSLEER. CDR3 region: CASSQVARDRSLTYEQYF. In nucleotides, the CDR3 is TGCGCCAGCAGCCAAGTAGCCCGGGACAGGAGTCTTACCTACGAGCAGTACTTC.